This T cell receptor (beta chain) emerged from a study of vaccination and CD4 T cells after COVID-19. Study summary: Convalescent participants consisted of six males and four females, two being Hispanic.

Treatment indicated: roughly 11-day PBMC culture with coronavirus spike peptide pools or control peptides (ViraFEST assay). Cell culture was performed with a few million PBMCs per well in the presence of about 11 IU/ml IL-2 and about 9.4 ug/ml peptide pools. The CDR3 loop spans 14 amino acids. Deletions cut 1 base from V and 3 bases from J, with 9 bases between. Per germline, CDR1 SGHAT and CDR2 FQNNGV. About this clonotype: No antigen is known for it.

An Oncomine TCR Beta short-read assay was used to sequence the DNA from cultured CD4+ T cells. Genomic DNA was extracted from cultured CD4+ T cells. TCRdb used MiXCR to reprocess the PCR reads, holding one entry per CDR3 protein. The profile covers roughly 15,000 distinct CDR3 sequences, with roughly 60% appearing a single time and roughly 11% taken by the ten largest. The sequenced material came from CD4+ T cells from blood, cultured in vitro. The rearrangement uses TRBV11-2 and TRBJ1-1; TRBD1 is a possible D gene (6 bases). This clonotype was sampled from a human donor who had recovered from COVID-19. The CDR3 DNA sequence: TGTGCCAGCAGCTTAGCAGGGGTCGACACTGAAGCTTTCTTT. This encodes CASSLAGVDTEAFF.